What follows is one T cell receptor beta chain and its context. These data belong to a study of blood T cell repertoires in COVID-19. Study overall: Sites in the United States, Italy and Spain provided acute and convalescent COVID-19 samples. Nucleic acid was either cDNA or gDNA, and it came from T cells, B-cell-depleted T cells, or PBMCs.

The CDR3 has 16 amino acids. V dropped 6 bases and J dropped 0 bases, with 12 bases sitting between them. The germline gives CDR1 ENHRY, CDR2 SYGVKD. This table comes from immunoSEQ multiplex PCR, and its TCRdb copy is limited to in-frame clones, with some not included. The sample lists around 200,000 clones, approximately 78% occurring once. The source material was peripheral blood. The TCR was taken from a woman older than 75 with acute or convalescent COVID-19. The chain recombines TRBV10-3 with TRBJ1-6; unclear D gene. In DNA form, the CDR3 reads TGTGCCATCAGCCCGGTGGGGAGCTCCTATAATTCACCCCTCCACTTT. This codes for CAISPVGSSYNSPLHF.